This is a list of T cell receptor beta chains from one sample in a study of T cells after yellow fever vaccination. TCRdb passed the 5' RACE reads through MiXCR, listing each CDR3 protein once. This sample has approximately 550,000 distinct CDR3 sequences, with less than 20% found just once. Here the sequenced sample was PBMCs, taken 15 days after the yellow fever booster vaccination. Every receptor here comes from a young man who received the YFV17D yellow fever vaccine. CDR3s include the opening cysteine and the closing phenylalanine or tryptophan. A D gene is named only where the DNA matches it firmly. For some rows the clone size is stated as once, few or many, or as a class when expanded; others skip it.

>TRBJ2-1|.|.|TRBV27
CASSLSPVNTRIGNEQFF
TGTGCCAGCAGTTTATCGCCCGTTAATACAAGAATTGGGAATGAGCAGTTCTTC
>TRBJ2-1|.|TRBD2|TRBV3-1
CASSQELYVAGYLMSSQFF
TGTGCCAGCAGCCAAGAGTTGTATGTAGCGGGATATTTAATGAGCAGCCAGTTCTTC
>TRBJ2-3|once|.|TRBV12-2
CASRLGDPSQGPSLRVLDTQYF
TGTGCAAGTCGCTTAGGGGACCCAAGCCAGGGGCCTTCTCTGAGGGTACTTGATACGCAGTATTTT
>TRBJ2-1|few|.|TRBV6-1
CASSRRGRYNEQFF
TGTGCCAGCAGCAGAAGAGGGCGTTACAATGAGCAGTTCTTC
>TRBJ2-7|many|.|TRBV5-1
CASSLEGYEQYF
TGCGCCAGCAGCTTGGAGGGGTACGAGCAGTACTTC
>TRBJ2-5|.|TRBD1|TRBV5-1
CASSADRGETQYF
TGTGCCAGCAGCGCAGACAGGGGGGAGACCCAGTACTTC
>TRBJ2-1|.|TRBD2|TRBV20-1
CSARDAGGMSSYNEQFF
TGCAGTGCTAGAGATGCGGGAGGGATGAGCTCCTACAATGAGCAGTTCTTC
>TRBJ2-7|few|TRBD2|TRBV29-1
CSFRTSGGRYEQYF
TGCAGCTTCCGGACTAGCGGAGGGAGGTACGAGCAGTACTTC
>TRBJ2-3|few|TRBD2|TRBV11-1
CASNLDASGRDQASTDTQYF
TGTGCCAGCAACCTAGATGCTAGCGGGAGGGACCAGGCGAGCACAGATACGCAGTATTTT
>TRBJ2-7|.|.|TRBV12-3/TRBV12-4
CASSRTHGSYEQYF
TGTGCCAGCAGTAGGACCCATGGCTCCTACGAGCAGTACTTC
>TRBJ1-5|.|.|TRBV12-3/TRBV12-4
CASSFGDEGSQPQHF
TGTGCCAGCAGTTTTGGGGACGAAGGGAGTCAGCCCCAGCATTTT
>TRBJ2-5|few|.|TRBV28
CASSLTYSQETQYF
TGTGCCAGCAGTTTAACGTACAGCCAAGAGACCCAGTACTTC
>TRBJ2-1|few|TRBD1|TRBV20-1
CSASHHMGQQGDEQFF
TGCAGTGCTAGTCACCATATGGGACAGCAAGGGGATGAGCAGTTCTTC
>TRBJ1-5|.|.|TRBV5-1
CASSLVPDQPQHF
TGCGCCAGCAGCTTGGTTCCGGATCAGCCCCAGCATTTT
>TRBJ2-7|few|TRBD2|TRBV28
CASRAGGFGEQYF
TGTGCCAGCAGAGCGGGAGGTTTCGGAGAGCAGTACTTC
>TRBJ2-7|few|.|TRBV20-1
CSARSSWEQYF
TGCAGTGCTAGGTCCAGTTGGGAGCAGTACTTC
>TRBJ1-5|few|.|TRBV20-1
CSARRDARSNQPQHF
TGCAGTGCTAGACGGGACGCTCGAAGCAATCAGCCCCAGCATTTT
>TRBJ2-7|few|.|TRBV12-3/TRBV12-4
CASSSSVAYEQYF
TGTGCCAGCAGTTCTAGCGTAGCCTACGAGCAGTACTTC
>TRBJ2-1|.|.|TRBV5-4
CASSLTVRDYNEQFF
TGTGCCAGCAGCTTGACGGTTCGGGATTACAATGAGCAGTTCTTC
>TRBJ2-1|.|TRBD1|TRBV5-5
CASSLSGTGDYNEQFF
TGTGCCAGCAGCTTATCCGGGACAGGTGATTACAATGAGCAGTTCTTC
>TRBJ2-4|few|.|TRBV27
CASSLEGVTKNIQYF
TGTGCCAGCAGTTTAGAAGGGGTGACCAAAAACATTCAGTACTTC
>TRBJ2-7|.|.|TRBV5-6
CASSLQTGPYEQYF
TGTGCCAGCAGCCTCCAGACAGGCCCCTACGAGCAGTACTTC
>TRBJ1-2|.|.|TRBV6-6
CASSYRKDGGYTF
TGTGCCAGCAGTTACCGAAAGGACGGGGGCTACACCTTC
>TRBJ1-1|few|TRBD1|TRBV6-5
CASSYSNTGVKAFF
TGTGCCAGCAGTTACTCGAATACAGGGGTGAAAGCTTTCTTT
>TRBJ2-5|.|.|TRBV25-1
CASYMGETQYF
TGTGCCAGCTACATGGGAGAGACCCAGTACTTC
>TRBJ2-5|few|.|TRBV7-2
CASSLAGLAETQYF
TGTGCCAGCAGCTTAGCTGGTCTAGCTGAGACCCAGTACTTC
>TRBJ2-3|.|.|TRBV23-1
CASSQTLGVADTQYF
TGCGCCAGCAGTCAAACCTTAGGAGTCGCAGATACGCAGTATTTT
>TRBJ2-7|few|TRBD1|TRBV9
CASSTGTGGPEQYF
TGTGCCAGCAGCACCGGGACAGGAGGACCCGAGCAGTACTTC
>TRBJ2-1|few|.|TRBV12-3/TRBV12-4
CASRPRGRHDEQFF
TGTGCCAGCAGGCCGCGGGGGCGGCACGATGAGCAGTTCTTC
>TRBJ2-7|few|.|TRBV7-9
CASSLILGPGRRIEQYF
TGTGCCAGCAGCTTAATATTGGGACCCGGACGTCGGATCGAGCAGTACTTC
>TRBJ1-1|.|TRBD1|TRBV19
CASSNYQGVRTEAFF
TGTGCCAGTAGTAACTACCAGGGGGTACGGACTGAAGCTTTCTTT
>TRBJ2-7|.|.|TRBV29-1
CSVQGQLYEQYF
TGCAGCGTACAGGGACAACTCTACGAGCAGTACTTC
>TRBJ2-1|few|TRBD2|TRBV12-3/TRBV12-4
CASSRGYGAGVFHEQFF
TGTGCCAGCAGTCGGGGGTATGGAGCGGGAGTCTTCCATGAGCAGTTCTTC
>TRBJ1-2|.|.|TRBV27
CASKTEYSYGYTF
TGTGCCAGCAAGACCGAATACAGTTATGGCTACACCTTC
>TRBJ1-4|.|.|TRBV5-4
CASSRRGRLREEKLFF
TGTGCCAGCAGCCGCCGGGGAAGACTCCGGGAGGAAAAACTGTTTTTT
>TRBJ2-3|.|.|TRBV29-1
CSVGPYRTDTQYF
TGCAGCGTTGGACCCTACCGAACAGATACGCAGTATTTT
>TRBJ2-5|few|TRBD1|TRBV7-9
CASTDRAHQETQYF
TGTGCCAGCACGGACAGGGCCCACCAAGAGACCCAGTACTTC
>TRBJ2-7|.|TRBD1|TRBV6-1
CASGKQGFSYEQYF
TGTGCCAGCGGAAAACAGGGGTTCTCCTACGAGCAGTACTTC
>TRBJ2-3|few|TRBD2|TRBV7-2
CASSYLAGAADTQYF
TGTGCCAGCAGCTACCTAGCGGGAGCTGCAGATACGCAGTATTTT
>TRBJ2-3|few|.|TRBV20-1
CSEKGLDTQYF
TGCAGTGAGAAAGGTTTAGATACGCAGTATTTT
>TRBJ2-7|.|TRBD1|TRBV29-1
CSVELQGSSYEQYF
TGCAGCGTTGAGCTACAGGGGAGCTCCTACGAGCAGTACTTC
>TRBJ2-7|.|.|TRBV4-3
CASSQDFVEDLREQYF
TGCGCCAGCAGCCAAGATTTCGTCGAGGACCTACGTGAGCAGTACTTC
>TRBJ2-7|few|TRBD2|TRBV20-1
CSARDGTSGYEQYF
TGCAGTGCTAGGGACGGGACTAGCGGTTACGAGCAGTACTTC
>TRBJ2-1|.|TRBD2|TRBV6-1
CASRFGTSGIVGNEQFF
TGTGCCAGCAGATTCGGGACTAGCGGGATCGTTGGCAATGAGCAGTTCTTC
>TRBJ2-1|.|.|TRBV24-1
CATSQLNEQFF
TGTGCCACCAGTCAACTCAATGAGCAGTTCTTC
>TRBJ2-7|many|.|TRBV5-4
CASSLILTQTGLREQYF
TGTGCCAGCAGCCTCATCCTAACTCAGACAGGTCTTCGCGAGCAGTACTTC
>TRBJ2-2|.|TRBD2|TRBV12-3/TRBV12-4
CASSPSGAPPGELFF
TGTGCCAGCAGCCCTAGCGGAGCGCCCCCCGGGGAGCTGTTTTTT
>TRBJ2-1|few|.|TRBV20-1
CSASDRSYNEQFF
TGCAGTGCTAGCGACAGGTCCTACAATGAGCAGTTCTTC
>TRBJ1-5|.|TRBD1|TRBV20-1
CSARRTGDEQPQHF
TGCAGTGCTAGGCGGACAGGGGATGAACAGCCCCAGCATTTT
>TRBJ1-1|many|.|TRBV6-6
CASSVNTEAFF
TGTGCCAGCAGCGTGAACACTGAAGCTTTCTTT
>TRBJ2-1|few|.|TRBV14
CASSQTHHEQFF
TGTGCCAGCAGCCAAACCCACCATGAGCAGTTCTTC
>TRBJ2-3|.|TRBD2|TRBV7-2
CASSGLAGGHGDTQYF
TGTGCCAGCAGCGGACTAGCGGGAGGGCACGGAGATACGCAGTATTTT
>TRBJ2-7|.|.|TRBV5-1
CASSLADGLREEQYF
TGCGCCAGCAGCTTGGCGGATGGGCTTAGGGAGGAGCAGTACTTC
>TRBJ2-7|.|TRBD1|TRBV6-5
CASTPGQGTREQYF
TGTGCCAGCACTCCGGGACAGGGGACGAGGGAGCAGTACTTC
>TRBJ2-5|.|.|TRBV2
CASSAIQETQYF
TGTGCCAGCAGTGCGATCCAAGAGACCCAGTACTTC